This TCR beta chain was profiled in a study of shared clonotypes between healthy human individuals. Study conclusions and caveats: Naive subsets generally had larger estimated richness than memory subsets.

Method: immunoSEQ multiplex PCR; TCRdb's copy keeps in-frame clones and lacks some. The table lists 2.3 million or so clones, roughly 93% of them singletons, with under 0.45% in the top ten. Notes on this clone: Its antigen is currently unknown.

Between the trimmed V and J ends, which lost 4 bases and 0 bases, there was a span of 7 bases. CDR1 is SGHAT, CDR2 FQDESV, per germline (reference sequence). The length of the CDR3 is 13 residues. The sequence derives from a man between 18 and 29 years old in good health. Some clones in this sample may be carry-over from other donors' samples. Sequenced sample: naive CD4+ T cells from PBMCs. Subset meaning: CD45RA+ positively selected. The V call is TRBV11-1, the J call TRBJ2-7; a possible D gene is TRBD1 (5 bases). The CDR3 loop reads CASSSRASYEQYF. For the CDR3, the DNA is TGTGCCAGCAGCTCCAGGGCCTCCTACGAGCAGTACTTC. Complete variable domain (other parts from reference TRBV11-1 and TRBJ2-7): EAEVAQSPRYKITEKSQAVAFWCDPISGHATLYWYRQILGQGPELLVQFQDESVVDDSQLPKDRFSAERLKGVDSTLKIQPAELGDSAMYLCASSSRASYEQYFGPGTRLTVT.